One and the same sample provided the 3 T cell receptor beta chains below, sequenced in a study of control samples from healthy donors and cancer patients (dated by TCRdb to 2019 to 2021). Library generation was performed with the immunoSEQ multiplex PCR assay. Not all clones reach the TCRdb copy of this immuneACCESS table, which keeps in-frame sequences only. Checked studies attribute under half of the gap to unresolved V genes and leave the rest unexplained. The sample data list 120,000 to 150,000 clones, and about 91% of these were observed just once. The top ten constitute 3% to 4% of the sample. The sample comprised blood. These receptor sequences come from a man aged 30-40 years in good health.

The CDR3 nucleotides read TGTGCCAGCAGCTTAGGTGGACAGGGGGCCACTGAAGCTTTCTTT. Protein sequence: CASSLGGQGATEAFF. V is TRBV13 and J is TRBJ1-1, with 11 bases identical to TRBD1. The CDR3 sequence is 15 residues long. Unmatched junction bases numbered 1, after V lost 0 bases and J lost 4 bases. Germline CDR1 reads PRHDT; CDR2 reads FYEKMQ (reference sequence).

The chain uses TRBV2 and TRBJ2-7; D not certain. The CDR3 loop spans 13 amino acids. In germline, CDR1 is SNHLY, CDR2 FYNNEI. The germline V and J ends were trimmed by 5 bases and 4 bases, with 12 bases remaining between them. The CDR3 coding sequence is TGTGCCAGCAGTCGCGATCCCCCATACGAGCAGTACTTC. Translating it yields CASSRDPPYEQYF. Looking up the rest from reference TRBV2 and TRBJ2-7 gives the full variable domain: EPEVTQTPSHQVTQMGQEVILRCVPISNHLYFYWYRQILGQKVEFLVSFYNNEISEKSEIFDDQFSVERPDGSNFTLKIRSTKLEDSAMYFCASSRDPPYEQYFGPGTRLTVT.

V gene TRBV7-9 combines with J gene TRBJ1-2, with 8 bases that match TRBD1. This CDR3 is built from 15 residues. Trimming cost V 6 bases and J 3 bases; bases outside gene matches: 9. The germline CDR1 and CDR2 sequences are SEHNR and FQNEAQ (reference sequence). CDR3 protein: CASSSSETGDYGYTF. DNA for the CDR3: TGTGCCAGCAGTTCCTCCGAGACAGGGGACTATGGCTACACCTTC.